This section outlines one TCR beta chain sequence together with its context. What it binds is unknown. Only patients with CD8+CD57+ cell expansion on flow cytometry were chosen for sequencing. This entry is derived from a study of CD8+CD57+ T cells in acquired aplastic anemia. Study background: Sorting CD4+ and CD8+ cells gave DNA averaging around 3 ug.

The template for TCR beta VDJ and CDR3 sequence profiling was genomic DNA. TCRdb reanalysed the reads using MiXCR and keeps one entry per CDR3 protein. The data contain about 200,000 distinct CDR3 sequences, approximately 65% of them singletons. V gave up 5 bases and J gave up 2 bases; unmatched junction bases: 11. The CDR3 sequence is 15 residues long. CDR1 GTSNPN and CDR2 SVGIG come from the germline V gene (reference sequence). General study findings and limits: Overlap between patients and controls comprised some 31 CD8+ CDR3 sequences. CD8+ Simpson's diversity showed no significant patient-control difference.

This clonotype was sampled from a human donor with aplastic anemia. V and J are TRBV30 and TRBJ2-5, with 7 bases matching TRBD1. Sequences were obtained from sorted CD4+, CD8+, or CD8+CD57+ T cells (not recorded which) from PBMCs. DNA for the CDR3: TGTGCCTGGGCCGAGACAGGGTGGAATCAAGAGACCCAGTACTTC. This codes for CAWAETGWNQETQYF.